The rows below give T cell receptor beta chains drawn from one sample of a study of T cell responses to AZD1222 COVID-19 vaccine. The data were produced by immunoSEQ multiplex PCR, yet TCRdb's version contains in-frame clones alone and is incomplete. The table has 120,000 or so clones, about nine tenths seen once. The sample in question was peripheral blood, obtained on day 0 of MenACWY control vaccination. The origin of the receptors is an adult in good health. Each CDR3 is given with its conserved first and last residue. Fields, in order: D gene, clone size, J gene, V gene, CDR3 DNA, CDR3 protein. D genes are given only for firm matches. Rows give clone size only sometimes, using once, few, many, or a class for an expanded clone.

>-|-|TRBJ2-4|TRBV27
TGTGCCAGCAAGCAGGGGGGGGGAAACATTCAGTACTTC
CASKQGGGNIQYF
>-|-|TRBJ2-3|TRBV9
TGTGCCAGCAGCGAGAGCGGCGTAAGCACAGATACGCAGTATTTT
CASSESGVSTDTQYF
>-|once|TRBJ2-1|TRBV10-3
TGTGCCATCAGTGACCTCCGTATCTCCTACAATGAGCAGTTCTTC
CAISDLRISYNEQFF
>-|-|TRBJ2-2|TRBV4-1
TGCGCCAGCAGCCCTACAAGGAGAGGGCACGGGGAGCTGTTTTTT
CASSPTRRGHGELFF
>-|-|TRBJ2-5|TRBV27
TGTGCCAGCAAATCTCTAGGGGAGACCCAGTACTTC
CASKSLGETQYF
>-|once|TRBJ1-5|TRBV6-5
TGTGCCAGCAGTCTTCAGGGTGGCAGTCAGCCCCAGCATTTT
CASSLQGGSQPQHF
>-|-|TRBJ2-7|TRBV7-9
TGTGCCAGCAGCACAACACCAACAGGGATCTCCTACGAGCAGTACTTC
CASSTTPTGISYEQYF
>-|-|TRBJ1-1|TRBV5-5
TGTGCCAGCAGGCTGGACATTTCCACTGAAGCTTTCTTT
CASRLDISTEAFF
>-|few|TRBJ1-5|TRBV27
TGTGCCAGCAGTTCCGTGGGGCAGGTCAATCAGCCCCAGCATTTT
CASSSVGQVNQPQHF
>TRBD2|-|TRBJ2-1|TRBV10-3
TGTGCCATCAGTAAACAAGGGAGCGGGGGGGCCGGTGAGCAGTTCTTC
CAISKQGSGGAGEQFF
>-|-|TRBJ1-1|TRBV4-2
TGTGCCAGCAGCCAAGGACAGTACACTGAAGCTTTCTTT
CASSQGQYTEAFF
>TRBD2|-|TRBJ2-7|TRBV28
TGTGCCTCCCGAACTAGCGGAGGCTCCTACGAGCAGTACTTC
CASRTSGGSYEQYF
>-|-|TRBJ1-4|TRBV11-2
TGTGCCAGCAGCTCCCTCCGGGTAGAAAAACTGTTTTTT
CASSSLRVEKLFF
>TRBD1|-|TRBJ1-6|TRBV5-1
TGCGCCAGCAGCTTGGCAACCCCTACAGGGGGCGGGTATAATTCACCCCTCCACTTT
CASSLATPTGGGYNSPLHF
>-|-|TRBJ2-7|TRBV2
TGTGCCAGCAGTGAGGTACTAGCTAGCGAGCAGTACTTC
CASSEVLASEQYF
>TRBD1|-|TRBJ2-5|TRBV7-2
TGTGCCAGCAGCCCAGACAGGGGGCAAGAGACCCAGTACTTC
CASSPDRGQETQYF
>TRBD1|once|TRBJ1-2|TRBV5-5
TGTGCCAGCAGCTTTTACAGGGGCGGTGTTAATGGCTACACCTTC
CASSFYRGGVNGYTF
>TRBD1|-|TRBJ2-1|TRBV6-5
TGTGCCAGCAGTCGACAGGGTTCGAACAACAATGAGCAGTTCTTC
CASSRQGSNNNEQFF
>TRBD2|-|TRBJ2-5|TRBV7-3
TGTGCCAGCAGCTTAGGAGCGGGAGTGGGGGAGACCCAGTACTTC
CASSLGAGVGETQYF
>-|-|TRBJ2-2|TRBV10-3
TGTGCCATCACCGGGGGCCCGGACACCGGGGAGCTGTTTTTT
CAITGGPDTGELFF
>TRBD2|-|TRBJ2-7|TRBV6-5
TGTGCCAGCAGCTGGGAAGCGGGAGGGCTCGACGAGCAGTACTTC
CASSWEAGGLDEQYF
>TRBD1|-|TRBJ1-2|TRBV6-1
TGTGCCAGCAGTGAATACACGGGCCGGACAGGGGGAGGTTATGGCTACACCTTC
CASSEYTGRTGGGYGYTF
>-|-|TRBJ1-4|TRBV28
TGTGCCAGCAGTCCATTGGCTGAAAAACTGTTTTTT
CASSPLAEKLFF
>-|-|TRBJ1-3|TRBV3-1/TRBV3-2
TGTGCCAGCAGCCAAGATCGGGAAACCTCAAGCTCTGGAAACACCATATATTTT
CASSQDRETSSSGNTIYF
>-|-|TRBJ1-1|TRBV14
TGTGCCAGCAGCCAAGAGAGGGGCTCTGAAGCTTTCTTT
CASSQERGSEAFF
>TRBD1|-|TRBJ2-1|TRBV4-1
TGCGCCAGCAGCCTTGGGGCAGGGGGCGCCCCACCGTCCAATGAGCAGTTCTTC
CASSLGAGGAPPSNEQFF
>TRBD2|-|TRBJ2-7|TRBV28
TGTGCCAGCATCCCGGGACTAGGATACGAGCAGTACTTC
CASIPGLGYEQYF
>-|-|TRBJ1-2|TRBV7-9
TGTGCCAGCAGCTTAGCGGGCTGGGGCTACACCTTC
CASSLAGWGYTF
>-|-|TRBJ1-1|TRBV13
TGTGCCAGCAGCTTTGACAGGAACACTGAAGCTTTCTTT
CASSFDRNTEAFF
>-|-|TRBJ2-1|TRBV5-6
TGTGCCAGCAGCTTGGGACAGCCTTACAATGAGCAGTTCTTC
CASSLGQPYNEQFF
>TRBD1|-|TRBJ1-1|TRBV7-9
TGTGCCAGCAGCCTACGACAGGGGGTGACTGAAGCTTTCTTT
CASSLRQGVTEAFF
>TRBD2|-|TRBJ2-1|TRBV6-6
TGTGCCAGCAGTTACTCGATAGCGGGGGAACATGAGCAGTTCTTC
CASSYSIAGEHEQFF
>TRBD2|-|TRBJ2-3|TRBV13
TGTGCCAGCAGCTTGACTAGCGGGGGGGCCGAAGATACGCAGTATTTT
CASSLTSGGAEDTQYF
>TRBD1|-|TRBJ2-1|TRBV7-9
TGTGCCAGCAGCCAGACGGTTGGGACAGGGTCCTACAATGAGCAGTTCTTC
CASSQTVGTGSYNEQFF
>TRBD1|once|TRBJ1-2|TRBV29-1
TGCAGCGTTGTTGGGACAGGGGAAGTTGGCTACACCTTC
CSVVGTGEVGYTF
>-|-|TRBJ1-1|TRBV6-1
TGTGCCAGCAGTGAATCCCACTGGAACACTGAAGCTTTCTTT
CASSESHWNTEAFF
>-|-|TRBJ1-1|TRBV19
TGTGCCAGTAGTTTACGCTCCAGCGCTGAAGCTTTCTTT
CASSLRSSAEAFF
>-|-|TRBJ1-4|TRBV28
TGTGCCAGCAGTCTGGGGGGGGCGGACGAAAAACTGTTTTTT
CASSLGGADEKLFF
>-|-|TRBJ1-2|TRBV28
TGTGCCAGCAGACCCCCGGGACCCGAGGGTGGCTACACCTTC
CASRPPGPEGGYTF
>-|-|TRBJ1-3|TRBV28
TGTGCCAGCAGTTTGTTCCAAGGGGTCGGAGGAAACACCATATATTTT
CASSLFQGVGGNTIYF
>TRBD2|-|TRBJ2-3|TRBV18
TGTGCCAGCTCACCCGCTGTATGGACTAGCGGGGGGCTAGAAACGCAGTATTTT
CASSPAVWTSGGLETQYF
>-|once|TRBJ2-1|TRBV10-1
TGCGCCAGCAGCACCGATGCATACAATGAGCAGTTCTTC
CASSTDAYNEQFF
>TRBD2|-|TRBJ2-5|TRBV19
TGTGCCAGTACAGCCGGACTAGCGGGAGGGCCGGAGACCCAGTACTTC
CASTAGLAGGPETQYF
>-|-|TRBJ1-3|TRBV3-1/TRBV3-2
TGTGCCAGCAGCGGGACCTCACGCATATATTTT
CASSGTSRIYF
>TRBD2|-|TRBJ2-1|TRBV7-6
TGTGCCAGCAGCTTACTGGAGCTAGCGGGGAGCTCCTACAATGAGCAGTTCTTC
CASSLLELAGSSYNEQFF
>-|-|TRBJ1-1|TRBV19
TGTGCCAGTAGTATAGCCCTTCGGGGAGCCTGGAACACTGAAGCTTTCTTT
CASSIALRGAWNTEAFF
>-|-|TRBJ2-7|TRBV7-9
TGTGCCAGCAGCTTATCGGTCAGGGTCTACGAGCAGTACTTC
CASSLSVRVYEQYF
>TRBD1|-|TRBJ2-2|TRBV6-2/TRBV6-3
TGTGCCAGCAGCCAGGACAGGGCGAACACCGGGGAGCTGTTTTTT
CASSQDRANTGELFF
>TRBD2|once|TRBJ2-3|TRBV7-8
TGTGCCAGCAGCTCGAAACCCCGACTAGCGGGGGTTAAAGATACGCAGTATTTT
CASSSKPRLAGVKDTQYF
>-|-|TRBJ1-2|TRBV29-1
TGCAGCGTTGAATCTTCAAGCGGGGGCTACACCTTC
CSVESSSGGYTF